This T cell receptor beta chain was retrieved from a study of T cell changes during pregnancy in multiple sclerosis. Clones were read by immunoSEQ multiplex PCR, and TCRdb kept only the in-frame ones, dropping some. The sample shows around 50,000 clones, around 90% of them seen only once. Trimming pared 5 bases from V and 2 bases from J, leaving 9 bases between. The CDR3 extends over 13 amino acids. Germline values: CDR1 SGHVS, CDR2 FQNEAQ. The rearrangement uses TRBV7-8 and TRBJ1-2; D is ambiguous. The clonotype originates from a female donor in good health, enrolled as a control in a pregnancy study. Sequences were derived from CD4+ T cells from peripheral blood mononuclear cells, sampled after pregnancy. CDR3 residues: CASSPGLNYGYTF. CDR3 sequence (DNA): TGTGCCAGCAGCCCAGGACTCAACTATGGCTACACCTTC.